Below, 30 T cell receptor beta chains from the same sample are listed, as sequenced in a study of post-analysis software for immune sequencing data. Their specific antigens are unknown. Regarding the study as a whole: Relative to controls, patients had a handful of TRBV segments at higher frequency, with TRBV5-6, TRBV5-1 and TRBV20-1 among these.

Unique molecular identifiers were carried by the TCR beta cDNA libraries. MiXCR, applied by TCRdb to the PCR reads, yields one record per CDR3 protein. The sample shows hundreds of thousands of distinct CDR3 sequences, roughly 46% of them seen only once. The sequenced sample consisted of blood. Receptors were obtained from a girl between 5 and 17 years old with multiple sclerosis.

The V and J genes are TRBV19 and TRBJ1-5; 10 nucleotides line up with TRBD1. J was trimmed by 6 bases and V by 7 bases; bases with no gene match: 9. CDR3 length equals 15 residues. Looked up from germline, CDR1 is LNHDA and CDR2 is SQIVND (reference sequence). The CDR3 here is CASKATGGEGQPQHF. In DNA, the CDR3 is TGTGCCAGTAAAGCGACAGGGGGCGAAGGTCAGCCCCAGCATTTT. Drawing the rest from reference TRBV19 and TRBJ1-5, the complete variable domain is DGGITQSPKYLFRKEGQNVTLSCEQNLNHDAMYWYRQDPGQGLRLIYYSQIVNDFQKGDIAEGYSVSREKKESFPLTVTSAQKNPTAFYLCASKATGGEGQPQHFGDGTRLSIL.

The CDR3 loop reads CASSRSGSSYEQYF. CDR3 DNA: TGCGCCAGCAGCCGTAGCGGGAGCTCCTACGAGCAGTACTTC. The genes are TRBV5-1 and TRBJ2-7, with 9 bases fitting TRBD2. Unmatched junction bases numbered 2, after V lost 4 bases and J lost 0 bases. The CDR3 contains 14 residues. Per germline, CDR1 SGHRS and CDR2 YFSETQ.

The table lists this clonotype with a few counts. The rearrangement joins TRBV5-1 to TRBJ1-2; 9 nucleotides match TRBD1. V lost 5 bases to trimming and J lost 1 base; unmatched junction nucleotides: 6. This CDR3 contains 15 residues. Germline V gives CDR1 SGHRS, CDR2 YFSETQ. CDR3 DNA: TGCGCCAGCAGACAACCGGGACAGGGTAACTATGGCTACACCTTC. Protein sequence: CASRQPGQGNYGYTF.

Of note for this clonotype: An end of the junction does not agree with germline; a read error may underlie this. The genes are TRBV4-1 and TRBJ2-1, with D possibly being TRBD1 (6 bases). There are 18 residues in the CDR3. Looked up from germline, CDR1 is MGHRA and CDR2 is YSYEKL. Here the CDR3 reads CAGSQAPTGPSSYNEQFF. The DNA of the CDR3 is TGCGCCGGCAGCCAAGCCCCCACAGGGCCAAGCTCCTACAATGAGCAGTTCTTC.

This clonotype was detected many times. This chain links TRBV5-6 with TRBJ2-1; TRBD1 matches 10 bases. Germline lookup yields CDR1 SGHDT and CDR2 YYEEEE. V shed 6 bases and J 5 bases; nucleotides not matched to a gene: 8. The CDR3 covers 15 residues. In nucleotides, the CDR3 is TGTGCCAGCACCCTGACAGGGGGCGCCAACAATGAGCAGTTCTTC. Translated: CASTLTGGANNEQFF.

This clonotype has at least ten counts. The genes are TRBV5-1 and TRBJ2-1; 8 bases are a match to TRBD1. With V trimmed by 3 bases and J by 4 bases, 6 bases remained unmatched. Germline CDR1 reads SGHRS; CDR2 reads YFSETQ. The CDR3 loop spans 15 amino acids. The CDR3 reads CASSYSGTGYNEQFF. CDR3 bases: TGCGCCAGCAGCTATTCCGGGACAGGTTACAATGAGCAGTTCTTC.

As regards this clonotype: A read error may be the cause here, since a much bigger clone is one base away. The chain has TRBV10-2 and TRBJ1-5; D not certain. The CDR3 contains 14 residues. CDR1 WSHSY and CDR2 SAAADI come from the germline V gene. CDR3 region: CVSSESDSNQPQHF. CDR3 bases: TGCGTCAGCAGTGAATCTGATAGCAATCAGCCCCAGCATTTT.

The chain has TRBV12-3 or TRBV12-4 and TRBJ1-1, with D uncertain. There are 12 residues in the CDR3. V was pared by 5 bases and J by 6 bases, with 10 bases between. The CDR3 nucleotides are TGTGCCAGCAGTCCCGGGAAGCCTGAAGCTTTCTTT. It yields the protein CASSPGKPEAFF.

This clonotype has only a few counts. The J gene is TRBJ2-7, the V gene TRBV28; TRBD1 matches at 9 bases. The CDR3 has 15 residues. The J segment lost 0 bases and the V segment lost 5 bases, leaving 5 bases of the junction unmatched. Germline V CDR1 and CDR2: MDHEN, SYDVKM. The CDR3 loop is CASSPTGQGSYEQYF. In DNA form, the CDR3 reads TGTGCCAGCAGTCCGACGGGACAGGGCTCCTACGAGCAGTACTTC.

The V call is TRBV12-3 or TRBV12-4, the J call TRBJ2-3, with D tentatively TRBD1 (5 bases). CDR3 length: 14 amino acids. The V end was cut by 8 bases, the J end by 0 bases, with 12 bases between. The CDR3 DNA is TGTGCCAGCGGATCGACAGTGAGCACAGATACGCAGTATTTT. It translates to CASGSTVSTDTQYF.

This clonotype was counted only a few times. The J gene is TRBJ1-5, the V gene TRBV7-2; D gene unclear. V was cut by 1 base and J by 4 bases, with 2 bases left in between. This CDR3 has 12 amino acids. The V gene's germline CDR1 is SGHTA and CDR2 FQGNSA. CDR3 loop: CASSLVNQPQHF. CDR3 in DNA: TGTGCCAGCAGCTTAGTTAATCAGCCCCAGCATTTT.

This clonotype has at least ten counts. At one end, the junction sequence differs from germline, possibly due to a read error. This chain links TRBV12-3 or TRBV12-4 with TRBJ2-1, with 11 bases fitting TRBD2. This CDR3 contains 15 residues. CDR3 region: CASRLAGGPHNEQFF. The CDR3 DNA sequence: TGTGCCAGCAGGTTAGCGGGAGGGCCCCACAATGAGCAGTTCTTC.

The J gene is TRBJ2-7, the V gene TRBV20-1, with D possibly matching TRBD1 (5 bases). V was trimmed by 3 bases and J by 3 bases, leaving 18 bases between them. In germline, CDR1 is DFQATT, CDR2 SNEGSKA (reference sequence). This CDR3 has 15 residues. The CDR3 DNA sequence: TGCAGTGCTAGTATACACGGCAGGGATGTCTACGAGCAGTACTTC. Its protein is CSASIHGRDVYEQYF.

V and J are TRBV12-3 or TRBV12-4 and TRBJ2-3; tentative D call: TRBD2 (7 bases). The V end lost 8 bases, the J end lost 1 base, and 16 bases lay between the germline ends. The CDR3 totals 15 residues. The CDR3 protein is CASRGGGDGTDTQYF. The CDR3 bases are TGTGCCAGCCGAGGGGGAGGGGATGGCACAGATACGCAGTATTTT.

The J gene is TRBJ1-2, the V gene TRBV4-1, with a weak D call TRBD1 (5 bases). CDR3 length: 16 residues. V was clipped by 3 bases and J by 3 bases, with 17 bases between them. Germline V CDR1 and CDR2: MGHRA, YSYEKL. CDR3 bases: TGCGCCAGCAGCCACGACGGGACGGCCAGATACTATGGCTACACCTTC. As protein: CASSHDGTARYYGYTF.

This clonotype was found a few times. This chain links TRBV5-1 with TRBJ2-6; D ambiguous. Germline CDR1 is SGHRS and CDR2 is YFSETQ. V lost 0 bases and J lost 0, with 10 bases in between. The CDR3 consists of 17 residues. The CDR3 region is CASSLGGSSSGANVLTF. In nucleotides, the CDR3 is TGCGCCAGCAGCTTGGGTGGCAGCTCCTCTGGGGCCAACGTCCTGACTTTC. The full variable domain, its missing parts supplied by reference TRBV5-1 and TRBJ2-6, is KAGVTQTPRYLIKTRGQQVTLSCSPISGHRSVSWYQQTPGQGLQFLFEYFSETQRNKGNFPGRFSGRQFSNSRSEMNVSTLELGDSALYLCASSLGGSSSGANVLTFGAGSRLTVL.

The chain is built from TRBV5-1 and TRBJ1-1, with 8 bases aligning to TRBD1. With V trimmed by 6 bases and J by 3 bases, 7 bases remained unmatched. CDR1 is SGHRS, CDR2 YFSETQ, per germline. CDR3 length equals 14 residues. CDR3 coding DNA: TGCGCCAGCAATGACAGGGGAAGGGACACTGAAGCTTTCTTT. It yields the protein CASNDRGRDTEAFF.

This chain links TRBV7-9 with TRBJ2-5; D not certain. The tail of the sequence fits TRBJ2-7 better, so the J call may be wrong. The CDR3 has 14 amino acids. The V gene's germline CDR1 is SEHNR and CDR2 FQNEAQ (reference sequence). This CDR3 is CASTLGGQTYEQYF. The DNA for the CDR3 is TGTGCCAGCACCCTGGGTGGGCAGACCTACGAGCAGTACTTC.

The chain recombines TRBV20-1 with TRBJ2-5, with TRBD2 identical over 9 bases. The CDR3 spans 16 residues. CDR1 DFQATT and CDR2 SNEGSKA come from the germline V gene (reference sequence). V dropped 0 bases and J dropped 5; count of bases not matched to a gene: 10. The CDR3 sequence: CSARDRRLAGRETQYF. CDR3 nucleotides: TGCAGTGCTAGAGATCGGCGTCTAGCGGGACGGGAGACCCAGTACTTC.

The chain couples TRBV5-1 to TRBJ1-1, with D perhaps matching TRBD1 (6 bases). CDR1 is SGHRS, CDR2 YFSETQ, per germline. This CDR3 comprises 17 residues. Trimming pared 1 base from V and 1 base from J, leaving 17 bases between. This CDR3 is CASSLSVRGNANTEAFF. CDR3 nucleotides: TGCGCCAGCAGCTTGTCCGTCAGGGGTAACGCGAACACTGAAGCTTTCTTT. The full variable domain, its missing parts supplied by reference TRBV5-1 and TRBJ1-1, is KAGVTQTPRYLIKTRGQQVTLSCSPISGHRSVSWYQQTPGQGLQFLFEYFSETQRNKGNFPGRFSGRQFSNSRSEMNVSTLELGDSALYLCASSLSVRGNANTEAFFGQGTRLTVV.

This clonotype was observed at least ten times. The rearrangement joins TRBV20-1 to TRBJ2-1, with TRBD1 matching 8 bases. Germline V gene lookup returns CDR1 DFQATT and CDR2 SNEGSKA (reference sequence). CDR3 length: 14 residues. The V gene end was trimmed by 0 bases and the J gene end by 6 bases; junction bases not matched to a gene: 4. The CDR3 loop is CSARDPTGVNEQFF. The DNA of the CDR3 is TGCAGTGCTAGAGACCCGACAGGGGTCAATGAGCAGTTCTTC.

This sequence joins TRBV30 and TRBJ1-2, with D possibly matching TRBD1 (5 bases). Germline V CDR1 and CDR2: GTSNPN, SVGIG (reference sequence). The CDR3 has 14 residues. V lost 0 bases and J 7 bases, leaving 15 bases between the germline ends. The CDR3 coding sequence is TGTGCCTGGAGTGTAAGCAGGGCGACGGGTGGCTACACCTTC. As protein: CAWSVSRATGGYTF.

This clonotype has only a few counts. CDR3 bases: TGCGCCAGCAGTGAGCCCAGGGACAATCAGCCCCAGCATTTT. Translated: CASSEPRDNQPQHF. V usage is TRBV10-2 and J usage is TRBJ1-5; D is perhaps TRBD1 (5 bases). The germline gives CDR1 WSHSY, CDR2 SAAADI. The ends were cut back, 2 bases at V and 3 bases at J, with 8 bases in the middle. This CDR3 comprises 14 residues.

This clonotype showed up many times. V gene TRBV7-9 combines with J gene TRBJ1-6, with D possibly being TRBD1 (5 bases). CDR1 SEHNR and CDR2 FQNEAQ come from the germline V gene (reference sequence). There are 15 residues in the CDR3. V lost 0 bases and J 4 bases, leaving 7 bases between the germline ends. The chain's CDR3 is CASSLAGVYNSPLHF. The CDR3 nucleotides are TGTGCCAGCAGCTTAGCGGGGGTATATAATTCACCCCTCCACTTT.

The V gene is TRBV5-1, the J gene TRBJ2-5, with 7 bases aligning to TRBD2. The J segment lost 3 bases and the V segment lost 3 bases, leaving 8 bases of the junction unmatched. CDR1 SGHRS and CDR2 YFSETQ come from the germline V gene. The CDR3 sequence is 15 residues long. The CDR3 DNA reads as TGCGCCAGCAGCTACGGCATGGGGGGGGAAGAGACCCAGTACTTC. Amino acid sequence: CASSYGMGGEETQYF. Full variable domain (rest looked up from reference TRBV5-1 and TRBJ2-5): KAGVTQTPRYLIKTRGQQVTLSCSPISGHRSVSWYQQTPGQGLQFLFEYFSETQRNKGNFPGRFSGRQFSNSRSEMNVSTLELGDSALYLCASSYGMGGEETQYFGPGTRLLVL.

The genes are TRBV7-6 and TRBJ1-4; 7 nucleotides align to TRBD1. Germline CDR1 SGHVS, CDR2 FNYEAQ. V was pared by 3 bases and J by 5 bases, with 6 bases of the junction left unmatched. This CDR3 has 15 residues. The CDR3 DNA reads as TGTGCCAGCAGCTTCTGGGACAGTCGAAATGAAAAACTGTTTTTT. Translation: CASSFWDSRNEKLFF.

This clonotype was recorded a few times. The chain combines TRBV6-6 with TRBJ2-7, with D tentatively TRBD1 or TRBD2 (6 bases each). CDR3 length equals 14 residues. Trimming took 7 bases from V and 3 from J, leaving 16 bases between them. Germline CDR1 and CDR2: MNHNY and SVGAGI (reference sequence). The CDR3 protein is CASIGRDKGYEQYF. For the CDR3, the DNA is TGTGCCAGCATCGGGCGGGACAAGGGCTACGAGCAGTACTTC.

The chain recombines TRBV5-1 with TRBJ2-7, with D unclear. The DNA end lines up better with TRBJ2-5; the J call may be wrong. The CDR3 spans 14 residues. Germline CDR1 is SGHRS and CDR2 is YFSETQ. The CDR3 DNA is TGCGCCAGCAGCTTAAGGGCCCTCCAAGAGACCCAGTACTTC. It codes for CASSLRALQETQYF.

The chain combines TRBV20-1 with TRBJ2-7, with D perhaps TRBD1 or TRBD2 (5 bases each). CDR1 is DFQATT and CDR2 is SNEGSKA in the germline V gene (reference sequence). The CDR3 is 13 amino acids. V lost 1 base and J 2 bases, leaving 9 bases between the germline ends. CDR3 coding DNA: TGCAGTGCTAGAGGGGACCGGGCCTACGAGCAGTACTTC. It yields the protein CSARGDRAYEQYF.

This clonotype was picked up a small number of times. Germline and junction disagree at one end, which may indicate a read error. J is TRBJ1-4 and V is TRBV11-2; D call uncertain. The CDR3 contains 13 residues. Germline V gene sequence: CDR1 SGHAT, CDR2 FQNNGV. The CDR3 region is CVSSPQLNEKLFF. In DNA, the CDR3 is TGTGTCAGCAGCCCTCAACTTAATGAAAAACTGTTTTTT. The variable domain in full, with the rest retrieved from reference TRBV11-2 and TRBJ1-4, is EAGVAQSPRYKIIEKRQSVAFWCNPISGHATLYWYQQILGQGPKLLIQFQNNGVVDDSQLPKDRFSAERLKGVDSTLKIQPAKLEDSAVYLCVSSPQLNEKLFFGSGTQLSVL.